This TCR beta chain was captured by sequencing in a study of cytotoxic CD8 clonotypes in ibrutinib-treated CLL. V shed 2 bases, J shed 6 bases, and the junction held 8 bases outside the gene matches. CDR1 is SGHAT and CDR2 is FQNNGV in the germline V gene. The CDR3 has 15 amino acids. The method was immunoSEQ multiplex PCR; TCRdb's version includes in-frame clones alone and lacks a portion of them. The sample carries around 150,000 clones, around 82% recorded once. Genomic DNA (about 2 micrograms) was obtained from cryopreserved PBMCs for construction of TCR beta libraries. Regarding the study as a whole: Rare overall, public clonotypes shrank or held steady under therapy.

This clone was picked up many times. Its antigen is not known. This rearrangement joins TRBV11-2 to TRBJ2-3, with 7 bases lining up with TRBD2. The clonotype comes from a human donor with chronic lymphocytic leukemia. Sequencing was performed on PBMCs, taken after 36 months of ibrutinib treatment. CDR3 nucleotide sequence: TGTGCCAGCAGCTTAACGGGAGGAGGGGCGGATACGCAGTATTTT. Its protein is CASSLTGGGADTQYF.